The next 12 T cell receptor beta chains were all read from a single sample in a study of cytomegalovirus exposure and HLA in healthy donors. Sequencing was performed with immunoSEQ multiplex PCR; in TCRdb, only in-frame clones are kept and a portion is missing. The data show approximately 120,000 clones, 88% seen once. The sequencing sample was made of PBMCs. These TCRs come from a woman younger than 30 in good health and CMV-seronegative.

The CDR3 DNA sequence: TGTGCCAGCAGCTTAGAATACAGGGTCAGCGACGAAAAAAATGGCTACACCTTC. Protein sequence: CASSLEYRVSDEKNGYTF. V usage is TRBV11-2 and J usage is TRBJ1-2, with D perhaps matching TRBD1 (6 bases). CDR1 is SGHAT and CDR2 is FQNNGV in the germline V gene. Trimming cost V 0 bases and J 6 bases, with 23 bases left between them. The CDR3 runs to 18 residues.

The chain has TRBV2 and TRBJ1-4; D is unclear. Germline CDR1 SNHLY, CDR2 FYNNEI. The CDR3 loop spans 14 amino acids. V gave up 10 bases and J gave up 0 bases, with 12 bases separating them. The CDR3 spells CATTRRATNEKLFF. CDR3 DNA sequence: TGTGCCACCACCAGGCGTGCAACTAATGAAAAACTGTTTTTT.

The chain employs TRBV6-1 and TRBJ2-7; no firm D call. Germline assignment: CDR1 MNHNS and CDR2 SASEGT. Trimming shortened V by 5 bases and J by 5 bases, and 19 bases separated the two germline ends. The CDR3 length is 15 residues. CDR3 sequence reads: CASSNLSPRSDEQYF. As DNA, the CDR3 is TGTGCCAGCAGTAACCTATCCCCACGTTCCGACGAGCAGTACTTC.

V usage is TRBV19 and J usage is TRBJ2-7; 9 positions match TRBD1. V dropped 3 bases and J dropped 4; count of bases not matched to a gene: 7. The germline V gene encodes CDR1 LNHDA and CDR2 SQIVND (reference sequence). The CDR3 extends over 15 amino acids. CDR3 in amino acids: CASSIRGTGFYEQYF. CDR3 in DNA: TGTGCCAGTAGTATCAGAGGGACAGGGTTTTACGAGCAGTACTTC.

The V gene is TRBV6-5, the J gene TRBJ2-7, with 8 bases fitting TRBD1. Germline V gene lookup returns CDR1 MNHEY and CDR2 SVGAGI. The CDR3 length is 15 residues. V shed 6 bases, J shed 2 bases, and the junction held 9 bases outside the gene matches. The CDR3 protein is CASSFLGQGTYEQYF. DNA of the CDR3: TGTGCCAGCAGCTTTCTAGGACAGGGAACCTACGAGCAGTACTTC.

The chain recombines TRBV7-8 with TRBJ2-5; possibly TRBD2 for D (5 bases). This CDR3 is built from 14 residues. Trimming took off 5 bases at V and 6 bases at J, with 16 bases between the two ends. CDR1 is SGHVS and CDR2 is FQNEAQ in the germline V gene. As DNA, the CDR3 is TGTGCCAGCAGCCCCGTGAACGGGATAAAGACCCAGTACTTC. It translates to CASSPVNGIKTQYF.

The chain carries TRBV29-1 and TRBJ2-2; D possibly corresponds to TRBD1 (6 bases). In germline, CDR1 is SQVTM, CDR2 ANQGSEA. Trimming cost V 3 bases and J 7 bases, with 9 bases left between them. CDR3 length: 12 residues. CDR3 DNA sequence: TGCAGCGTTGAGGGGGCGGTCGGGGAGCTGTTTTTT. It yields the protein CSVEGAVGELFF.

In this sample, this clone turned up many times. The chain couples TRBV7-8 to TRBJ1-2; 7 bases agree with TRBD1. Per germline, CDR1 SGHVS and CDR2 FQNEAQ. The CDR3 has 14 amino acids. V shed 5 bases and J 4 bases; nucleotides not matched to a gene: 7. The CDR3 nucleotides are TGTGCCAGCAGCAGACAAGCAGGGGGCTATGGCTACACCTTC. Encoded protein: CASSRQAGGYGYTF.

This rearrangement joins TRBV10-3 to TRBJ2-3; 10 bases fit TRBD2. The trim removed 10 bases at V and 3 bases at J, leaving 7 bases unmatched. The CDR3 loop spans 14 amino acids. Per the germline V gene, CDR1 is ENHRY and CDR2 is SYGVKD. CDR3 DNA sequence: TGTGCCACCCAGGTGGGACTAGCGACAGATACGCAGTATTTT. Translating it yields CATQVGLATDTQYF.

CDR3 sequence (DNA): TGTGCCAGCAGCCCGCGGGGCTACACTGAAGCTTTCTTT. It specifies CASSPRGYTEAFF. This chain links TRBV14 with TRBJ1-1; D may be TRBD1 (5 bases). Germline V gene lookup returns CDR1 SGHDN and CDR2 FVKESK. Trimming removed 4 bases from V and 3 bases from J, with 9 bases in between. There are 13 residues in the CDR3.

In this sample, this clone is medium-sized. This chain joins TRBV6-4 and TRBJ1-6, with TRBD1 matching over 7 bases. V dropped 4 bases and J dropped 9; count of bases not matched to a gene: 6. There are 14 residues in the CDR3. The V gene's germline CDR1 is MRHNA and CDR2 SNTAGT. The DNA for the CDR3 is TGTGCCAGCAGTGCAACAGGGGAGGCTTCACCCCTCCACTTT. It yields the protein CASSATGEASPLHF.

V is TRBV2 and J is TRBJ2-3, with TRBD1 matching over 9 bases. In germline, CDR1 is SNHLY, CDR2 FYNNEI. The CDR3 is 15 amino acids. J was trimmed by 0 bases and V by 6 bases; bases with no gene match: 4. CDR3 DNA: TGTGCCAGCAGCCCCGGACAGGGGAGCACAGATACGCAGTATTTT. This codes for CASSPGQGSTDTQYF.